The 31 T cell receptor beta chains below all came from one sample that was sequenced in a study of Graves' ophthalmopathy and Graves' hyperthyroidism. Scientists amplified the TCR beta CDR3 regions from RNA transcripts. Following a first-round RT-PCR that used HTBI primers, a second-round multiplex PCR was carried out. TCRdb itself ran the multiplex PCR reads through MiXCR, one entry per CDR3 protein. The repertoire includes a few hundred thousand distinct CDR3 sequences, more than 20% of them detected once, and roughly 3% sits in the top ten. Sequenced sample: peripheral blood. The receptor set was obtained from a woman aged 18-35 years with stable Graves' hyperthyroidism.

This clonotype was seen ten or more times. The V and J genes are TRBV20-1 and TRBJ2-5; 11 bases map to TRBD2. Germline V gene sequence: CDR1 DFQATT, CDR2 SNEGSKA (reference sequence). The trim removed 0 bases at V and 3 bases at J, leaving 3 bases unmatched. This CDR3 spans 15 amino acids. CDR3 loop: CSARDWGLAEETQYF. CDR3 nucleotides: TGCAGTGCTAGAGATTGGGGACTAGCGGAAGAGACCCAGTACTTC.

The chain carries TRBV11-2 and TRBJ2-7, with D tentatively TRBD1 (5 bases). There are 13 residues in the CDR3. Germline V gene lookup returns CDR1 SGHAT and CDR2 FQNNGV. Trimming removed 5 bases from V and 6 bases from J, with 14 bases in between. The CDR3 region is CASSVHIQGEQYF. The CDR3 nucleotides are TGTGCCAGCAGCGTCCACATCCAGGGCGAGCAGTACTTC.

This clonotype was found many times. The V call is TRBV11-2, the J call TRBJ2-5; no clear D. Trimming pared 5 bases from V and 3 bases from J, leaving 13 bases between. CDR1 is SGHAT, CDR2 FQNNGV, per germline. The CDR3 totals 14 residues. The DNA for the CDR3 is TGTGCCAGCAGCCCTTTGGGCAGTAAAGAGACCCAGTACTTC. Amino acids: CASSPLGSKETQYF.

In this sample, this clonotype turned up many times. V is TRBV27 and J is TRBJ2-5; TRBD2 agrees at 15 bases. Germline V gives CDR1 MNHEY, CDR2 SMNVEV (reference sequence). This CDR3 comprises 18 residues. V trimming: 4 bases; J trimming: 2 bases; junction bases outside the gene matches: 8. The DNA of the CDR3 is TGTGCCAGCAGTTCCGGACTAGCGGGAGGGCCCGGGCAAGAGACCCAGTACTTC. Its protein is CASSSGLAGGPGQETQYF.

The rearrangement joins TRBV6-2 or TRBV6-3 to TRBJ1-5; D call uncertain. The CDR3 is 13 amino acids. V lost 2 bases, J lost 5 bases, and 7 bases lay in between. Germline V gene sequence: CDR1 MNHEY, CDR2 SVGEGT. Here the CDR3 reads CASSYGWDQPQHF. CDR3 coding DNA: TGTGCCAGCAGTTACGGGTGGGATCAGCCCCAGCATTTT.

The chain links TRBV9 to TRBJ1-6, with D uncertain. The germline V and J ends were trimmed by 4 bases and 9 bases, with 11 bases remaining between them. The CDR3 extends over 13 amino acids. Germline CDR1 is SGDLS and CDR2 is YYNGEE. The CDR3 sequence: CASSQTGFSPLHF. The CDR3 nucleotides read TGTGCCAGCAGCCAGACTGGGTTTTCACCCCTCCACTTT.

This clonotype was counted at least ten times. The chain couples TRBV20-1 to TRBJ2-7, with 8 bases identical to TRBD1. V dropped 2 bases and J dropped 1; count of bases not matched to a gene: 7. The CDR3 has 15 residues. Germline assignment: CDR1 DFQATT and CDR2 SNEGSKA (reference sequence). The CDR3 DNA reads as TGCAGTGCTAGACCGCAGGGGGCCCTGTCCTACGAGCAGTACTTC. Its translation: CSARPQGALSYEQYF.

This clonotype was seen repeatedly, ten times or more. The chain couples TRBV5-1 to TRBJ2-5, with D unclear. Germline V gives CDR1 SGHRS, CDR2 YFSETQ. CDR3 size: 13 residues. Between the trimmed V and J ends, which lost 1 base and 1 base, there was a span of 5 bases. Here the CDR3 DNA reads TGCGCCAGCAGCTTGCCATCCCAAGAGACCCAGTACTTC. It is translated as CASSLPSQETQYF.

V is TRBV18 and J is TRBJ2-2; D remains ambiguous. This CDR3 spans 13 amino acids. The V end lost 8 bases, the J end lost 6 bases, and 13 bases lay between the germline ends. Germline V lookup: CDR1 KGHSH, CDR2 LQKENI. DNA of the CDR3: TGTGCCAGCGGTCAGGTGGACGCCGGGGAGCTGTTTTTT. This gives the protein CASGQVDAGELFF.

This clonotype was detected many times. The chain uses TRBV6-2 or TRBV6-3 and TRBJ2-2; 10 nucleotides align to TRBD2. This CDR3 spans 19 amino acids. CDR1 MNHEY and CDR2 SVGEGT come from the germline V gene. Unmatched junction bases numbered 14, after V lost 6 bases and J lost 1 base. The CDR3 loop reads CASSPLGRTSGRNTGELFF. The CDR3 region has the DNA TGTGCCAGCAGCCCTCTGGGTAGGACTAGCGGTAGGAACACCGGGGAGCTGTTTTTT.

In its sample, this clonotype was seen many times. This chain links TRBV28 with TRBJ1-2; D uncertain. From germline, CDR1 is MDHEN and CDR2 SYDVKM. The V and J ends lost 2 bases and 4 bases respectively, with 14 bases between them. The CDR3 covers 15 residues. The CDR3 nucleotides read TGTGCCAGCAGTTTAGTTCAGAATGATCGCTATGGCTACACCTTC. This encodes CASSLVQNDRYGYTF.

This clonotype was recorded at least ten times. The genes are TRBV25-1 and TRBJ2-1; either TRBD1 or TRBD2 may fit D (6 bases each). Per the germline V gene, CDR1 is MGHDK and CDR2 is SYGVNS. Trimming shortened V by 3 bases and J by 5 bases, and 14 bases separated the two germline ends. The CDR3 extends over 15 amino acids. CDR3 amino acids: CASSDHRGVNNEQFF. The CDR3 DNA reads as TGTGCCAGCAGTGATCATAGGGGGGTTAACAATGAGCAGTTCTTC.

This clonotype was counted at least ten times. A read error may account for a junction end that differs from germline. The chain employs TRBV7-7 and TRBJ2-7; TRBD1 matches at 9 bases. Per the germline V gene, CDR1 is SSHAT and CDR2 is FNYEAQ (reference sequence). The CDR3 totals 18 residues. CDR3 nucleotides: TGTGCTAGCAGCTTAGATAGGGGACAGGGCAATTACTCCTACGAGCAGTACTTC. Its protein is CASSLDRGQGNYSYEQYF.

This CDR3 is CASRVGTNTEAFF. The CDR3 DNA reads TGTGCCAGCCGGGTGGGGACCAACACTGAAGCTTTCTTT. This chain connects TRBV18 to TRBJ1-1; D might be TRBD1 (5 bases). CDR3 length: 13 amino acids. Trimming took off 8 bases at V and 2 bases at J, with 12 bases between the two ends. Germline V gives CDR1 KGHSH, CDR2 LQKENI.

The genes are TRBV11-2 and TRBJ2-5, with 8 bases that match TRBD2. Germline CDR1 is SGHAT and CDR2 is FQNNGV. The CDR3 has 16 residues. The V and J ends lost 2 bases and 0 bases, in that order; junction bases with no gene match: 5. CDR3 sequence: CASSLRLAGHQETQYF. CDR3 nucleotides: TGTGCCAGCAGCTTACGGCTAGCGGGTCACCAAGAGACCCAGTACTTC.

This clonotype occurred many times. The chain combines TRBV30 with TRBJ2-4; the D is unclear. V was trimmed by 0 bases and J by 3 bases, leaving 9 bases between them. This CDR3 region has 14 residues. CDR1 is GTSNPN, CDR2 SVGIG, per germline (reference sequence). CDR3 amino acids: CAWSVGDIKNIQYF. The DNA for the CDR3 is TGTGCCTGGAGTGTAGGCGACATCAAAAACATTCAGTACTTC.

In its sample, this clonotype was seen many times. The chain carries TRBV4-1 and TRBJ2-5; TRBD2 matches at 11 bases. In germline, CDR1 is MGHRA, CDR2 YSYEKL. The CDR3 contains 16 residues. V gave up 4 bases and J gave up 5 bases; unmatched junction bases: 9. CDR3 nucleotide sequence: TGCGCCAGCAGCCGTATGGGACTAGCGGAGGGGGAGACCCAGTACTTC. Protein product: CASSRMGLAEGETQYF.

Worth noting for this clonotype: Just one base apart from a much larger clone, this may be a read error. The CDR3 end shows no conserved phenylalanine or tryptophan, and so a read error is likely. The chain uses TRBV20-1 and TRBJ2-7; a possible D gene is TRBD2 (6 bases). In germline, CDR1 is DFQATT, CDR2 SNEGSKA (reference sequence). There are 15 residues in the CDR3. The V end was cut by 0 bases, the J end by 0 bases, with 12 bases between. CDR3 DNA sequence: TGCAGTGCTAGAGATCGAACGGGAGCCTCCTACGAGCAGTACCTC. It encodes CSARDRTGASYEQYL.

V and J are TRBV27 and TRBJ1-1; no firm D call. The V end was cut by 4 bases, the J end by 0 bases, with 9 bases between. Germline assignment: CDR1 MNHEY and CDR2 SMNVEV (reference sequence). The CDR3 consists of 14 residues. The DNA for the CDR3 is TGTGCCAGCAGTTCCCTCTCGATGAACACTGAAGCTTTCTTT. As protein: CASSSLSMNTEAFF.

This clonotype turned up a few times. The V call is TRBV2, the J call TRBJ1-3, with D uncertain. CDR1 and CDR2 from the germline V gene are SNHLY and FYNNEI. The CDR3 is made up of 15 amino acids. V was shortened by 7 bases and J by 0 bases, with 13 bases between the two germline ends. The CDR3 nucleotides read TGTGCCAGCACCACTTTGGGCGTCTCTGGAAACACCATATATTTT. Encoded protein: CASTTLGVSGNTIYF. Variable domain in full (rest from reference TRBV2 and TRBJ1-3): EPEVTQTPSHQVTQMGQEVILRCVPISNHLYFYWYRQILGQKVEFLVSFYNNEISEKSEIFDDQFSVERPDGSNFTLKIRSTKLEDSAMYFCASTTLGVSGNTIYFGEGSWLTVV.

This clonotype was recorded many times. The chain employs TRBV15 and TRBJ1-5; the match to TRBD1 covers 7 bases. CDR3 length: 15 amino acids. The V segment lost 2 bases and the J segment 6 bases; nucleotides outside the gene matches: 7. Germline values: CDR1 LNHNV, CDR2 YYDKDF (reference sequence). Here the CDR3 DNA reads TGTGCCACCAGCAGACCTCTGGACAGGATTCAGCCCCAGCATTTT. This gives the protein CATSRPLDRIQPQHF.

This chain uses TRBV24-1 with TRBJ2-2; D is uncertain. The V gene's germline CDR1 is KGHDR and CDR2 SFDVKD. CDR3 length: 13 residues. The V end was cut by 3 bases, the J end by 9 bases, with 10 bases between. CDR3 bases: TGTGCCACCAGTGATAACACCCCGAGGGAGCTGTTTTTT. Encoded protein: CATSDNTPRELFF.

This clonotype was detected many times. CDR3 sequence reads: CSARAGSPYEQYF. CDR3 nucleotides: TGCAGTGCTAGGGCGGGGAGCCCCTACGAGCAGTACTTC. The chain recombines TRBV20-1 with TRBJ2-7, with a possible D match to TRBD2 (6 bases). Per germline, CDR1 DFQATT and CDR2 SNEGSKA (reference sequence). Trimming cost V 3 bases and J 2 bases, with 11 bases left between them. This CDR3 region has 13 residues.

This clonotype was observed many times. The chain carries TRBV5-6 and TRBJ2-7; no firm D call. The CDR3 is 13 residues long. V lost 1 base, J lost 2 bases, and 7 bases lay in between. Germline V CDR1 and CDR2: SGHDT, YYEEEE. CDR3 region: CASSLSRTYEQYF. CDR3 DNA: TGTGCCAGCAGCTTGTCTAGGACCTACGAGCAGTACTTC.

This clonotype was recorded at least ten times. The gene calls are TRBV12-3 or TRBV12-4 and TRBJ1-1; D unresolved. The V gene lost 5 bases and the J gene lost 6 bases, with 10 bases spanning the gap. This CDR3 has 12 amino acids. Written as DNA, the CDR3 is TGTGCCAGCAGTGAGACCCTTTCTGAAGCTTTCTTT. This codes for CASSETLSEAFF.

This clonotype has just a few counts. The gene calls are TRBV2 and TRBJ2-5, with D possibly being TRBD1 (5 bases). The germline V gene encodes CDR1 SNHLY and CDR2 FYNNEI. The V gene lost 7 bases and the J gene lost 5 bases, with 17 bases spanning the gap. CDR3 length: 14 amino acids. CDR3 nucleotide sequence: TGTGCCAGCACCCTAAAGGGGCAGCCGGAGACCCAGTACTTC. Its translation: CASTLKGQPETQYF.

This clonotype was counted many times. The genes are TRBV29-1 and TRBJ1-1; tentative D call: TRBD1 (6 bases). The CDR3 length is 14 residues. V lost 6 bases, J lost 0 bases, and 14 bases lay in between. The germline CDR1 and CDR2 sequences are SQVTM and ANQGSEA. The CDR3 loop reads CSVTPTGVNTEAFF. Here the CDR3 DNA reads TGCAGCGTGACCCCGACAGGAGTGAACACTGAAGCTTTCTTT.

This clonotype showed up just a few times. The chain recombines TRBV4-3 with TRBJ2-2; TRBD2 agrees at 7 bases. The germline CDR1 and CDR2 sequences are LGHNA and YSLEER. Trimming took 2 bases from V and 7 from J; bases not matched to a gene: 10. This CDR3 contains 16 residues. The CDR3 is CASSQYGGIAGGELFF. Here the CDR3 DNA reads TGCGCCAGCAGCCAATACGGCGGGATAGCGGGCGGGGAGCTGTTTTTT.

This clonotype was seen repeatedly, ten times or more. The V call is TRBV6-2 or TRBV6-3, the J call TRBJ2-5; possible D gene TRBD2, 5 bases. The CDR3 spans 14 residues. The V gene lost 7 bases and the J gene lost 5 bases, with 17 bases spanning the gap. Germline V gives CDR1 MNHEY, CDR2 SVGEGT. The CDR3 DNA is TGTGCCAGCACCCACCTGGGAGTCGGCGAGACCCAGTACTTC. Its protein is CASTHLGVGETQYF.

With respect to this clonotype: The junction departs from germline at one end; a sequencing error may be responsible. This CDR3 is CASSFLRGGSDQPQHF. The CDR3 nucleotides are TGTGCCAGCAGTTTTCTACGCGGGGGTAGCGATCAGCCCCAGCATTTT. The rearrangement uses TRBV27 and TRBJ1-5; tentatively, D is TRBD1 (5 bases). Germline V gives CDR1 MNHEY, CDR2 SMNVEV (reference sequence). This CDR3 has 16 amino acids.

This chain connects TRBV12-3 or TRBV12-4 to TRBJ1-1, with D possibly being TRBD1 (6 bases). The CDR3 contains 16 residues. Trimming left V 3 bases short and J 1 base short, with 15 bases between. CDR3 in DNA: TGTGCCAGCAGTTTGGGGGGGAGAGGGGGGAACACTGAAGCTTTCTTT. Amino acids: CASSLGGRGGNTEAFF.